The next 26 T cell receptor beta chains were all read from a single sample in a study of shared clonotypes between healthy human individuals. CD8 cells regarded as naive lacked CD45RO, were positively chosen for CCR7, and omitted terminally differentiated effector memory CD45RA+ cells. Some clones are missing from TCRdb's copy, which holds only in-frame ones; the method was immunoSEQ multiplex PCR. The sample has about 1,800,000 clones, approximately 94% seen once. The material sequenced was naive CD8+ T cells sorted from blood. All receptors come from a man between 18 and 35 years old in good health.

This clone was seen just once. Distinct nucleotide sequences in the sample also encode this CDR3. This chain links TRBV7-9 with TRBJ2-7; D not certain. The V and J ends lost 5 bases and 0 bases respectively, with 8 bases between them. The CDR3 is made up of 13 amino acids. In germline, CDR1 is SEHNR, CDR2 FQNEAQ (reference sequence). The chain's CDR3 is CASSPRASYEQYF. In nucleotides, the CDR3 is TGTGCCAGCAGCCCCAGAGCCTCCTACGAGCAGTACTTC.

The DNA of the CDR3 is TGTGCCAGCAGCTTAGAACAGGGTGGGGCCAACGTCCTGACTTTC. Its translation: CASSLEQGGANVLTF. V is TRBV13 and J is TRBJ2-6; weak D call: TRBD1 (6 bases). Germline V lookup: CDR1 PRHDT, CDR2 FYEKMQ (reference sequence). The CDR3 contains 15 residues. Trimming pared 1 base from V and 3 bases from J, leaving 7 bases between. The whole variable domain, filled in from reference TRBV13 and TRBJ2-6, reads AAGVIQSPRHLIKEKRETATLKCYPIPRHDTVYWYQQGPGQDPQFLISFYEKMQSDKGSIPDRFSAQQFSDYHSELNMSSLELGDSALYFCASSLEQGGANVLTFGAGSRLTVL.

CDR3 coding DNA: TGTGCCAGCAGTTTCAGAGGGACGGGCACTGAAGCTTTCTTT. This sequence encodes CASSFRGTGTEAFF. V is TRBV28 and J is TRBJ1-1; possible D gene TRBD1, 5 bases. V dropped 3 bases and J dropped 4 bases, with 12 bases sitting between them. The CDR3 spans 14 residues. Looked up from germline, CDR1 is MDHEN and CDR2 is SYDVKM.

The DNA for the CDR3 is TGTGCCACACAGGGGAATACTGAAGCTTTCTTT. As protein: CATQGNTEAFF. This chain connects TRBV6-1 to TRBJ1-1; 7 bases map to TRBD1. J gave up 5 bases and V 10 bases, and 4 bases lay outside the gene matches. CDR3 length equals 11 residues. Germline lookup yields CDR1 MNHNS and CDR2 SASEGT.

This sequence joins TRBV11-2 and TRBJ2-7, with D possibly TRBD2 on 6 matching bases. CDR3 length: 14 residues. CDR1 and CDR2 from the germline V gene are SGHAT and FQNNGV. Trimming removed 3 bases from V and 2 bases from J, with 11 bases in between. The CDR3 is CASSFISGTYEQYF. The CDR3 nucleotides are TGTGCCAGCAGCTTTATTAGCGGAACCTACGAGCAGTACTTC.

The chain combines TRBV6-1 with TRBJ2-7; 7 bases agree with TRBD2. The CDR3 is 14 amino acids. Trimming took 3 bases from V and 2 from J; bases not matched to a gene: 4. CDR1 and CDR2 from the germline V gene are MNHNS and SASEGT. Here the CDR3 reads CASSEGRVAYEQYF. The CDR3 coding sequence is TGTGCCAGCAGTGAGGGGAGGGTCGCCTACGAGCAGTACTTC.

Written as DNA, the CDR3 is TGTGCCAGCAGTTCAGGGGGCATCGGGGTGGCTGGGGCCAACGTCCTGACTTTC. This sequence encodes CASSSGGIGVAGANVLTF. V gene TRBV5-4 combines with J gene TRBJ2-6, with 8 bases identical to TRBD1. This CDR3 spans 18 amino acids. V was clipped by 5 bases and J by 2 bases; unmatched bases: 12. CDR1 is SGHNT, CDR2 YYREEE, per germline (reference sequence).

Points on this clone: The sample has other DNA sequences that encode this CDR3 too. J is TRBJ2-5 and V is TRBV30; D possibly corresponds to TRBD1 (6 bases). Germline V gene sequence: CDR1 GTSNPN, CDR2 SVGIG (reference sequence). CDR3 size: 12 residues. The V end was cut by 0 bases, the J end by 5 bases, with 7 bases between. CDR3 bases: TGTGCCTGGAGTGTAACAGGGGAGACCCAGTACTTC. Its translation: CAWSVTGETQYF.

The table lists this clone with a count of one. The V call is TRBV28, the J call TRBJ2-3; a weak D match, TRBD2 (5 bases). V lost 3 bases and J 6 bases, leaving 19 bases between the germline ends. CDR3 length: 16 residues. CDR1 MDHEN and CDR2 SYDVKM come from the germline V gene. The CDR3: CASSFRGPIRRDTQYF. The CDR3 bases are TGTGCCAGCAGTTTCCGCGGCCCCATTCGGAGGGATACGCAGTATTTT.

The CDR3 DNA is TGTGCCAGTAGTTGGACTAGCGGGATCGGCTTTAGTTACAATGAGCAGTTCTTC. This codes for CASSWTSGIGFSYNEQFF. The J gene is TRBJ2-1, the V gene TRBV19; 12 bases are shared with TRBD2. The length of the CDR3 is 18 residues. Germline loops: CDR1 LNHDA, CDR2 SQIVND (reference sequence). The V segment lost 5 bases and the J segment 4 bases; nucleotides outside the gene matches: 12.

About this clone itself: The same CDR3 also results from other DNA sequences found in this sample. The CDR3 is CSVEEGSYEQYF. The CDR3, as DNA: TGCAGCGTTGAAGAGGGTTCCTACGAGCAGTACTTC. The rearrangement joins TRBV29-1 to TRBJ2-7; D unclear. Germline V gives CDR1 SQVTM, CDR2 ANQGSEA. Trimming removed 0 bases at V and 1 base at J, with 4 bases between. The CDR3 loop spans 12 amino acids.

This chain connects TRBV27 to TRBJ2-1; the D gene is possibly TRBD2 (6 bases). V was clipped by 8 bases and J by 3 bases, with 20 bases between them. The germline V gene encodes CDR1 MNHEY and CDR2 SMNVEV (reference sequence). This CDR3 region has 16 residues. The CDR3 here is CASSYHWGELYNEQFF. The CDR3 DNA reads TGTGCCAGCTCCTACCACTGGGGGGAGCTCTACAATGAGCAGTTCTTC.

The chain joins TRBV6-5 to TRBJ1-6, with 9 bases fitting TRBD1. With 4 bases clipped from V and 10 bases from J, the junction kept 8 bases outside the gene matches. Germline V gene lookup returns CDR1 MNHEY and CDR2 SVGAGI. CDR3 length equals 15 residues. The CDR3 loop reads CASSSETGGNSPLHF. In DNA, the CDR3 is TGTGCCAGCAGTTCCGAGACAGGGGGGAACTCACCCCTCCACTTT.

V gene TRBV27 combines with J gene TRBJ1-2; 10 bases map to TRBD1. The CDR3 contains 15 residues. Germline lookup yields CDR1 MNHEY and CDR2 SMNVEV (reference sequence). V was pared by 5 bases and J by 6 bases, with 9 bases of the junction left unmatched. DNA of the CDR3: TGTGCCAGCAGTCTCCGGGACAGGGGTGTTGATGGCTACACCTTC. This gives the protein CASSLRDRGVDGYTF.

This chain connects TRBV27 to TRBJ2-3; 8 bases line up with TRBD2. Germline assignment: CDR1 MNHEY and CDR2 SMNVEV (reference sequence). The CDR3 is 14 amino acids. V lost 10 bases, J lost 7 bases, and 13 bases stayed unmatched. CDR3 DNA: TGTGCCACTGGGGCGGGGGGCGTGGGAAATACGCAGTATTTT. It is translated as CATGAGGVGNTQYF.

This clone was observed a single time. V usage is TRBV9 and J usage is TRBJ2-1; tentative D call: TRBD2 (6 bases). V was clipped by 0 bases and J by 7 bases, with 11 bases between them. The CDR3 totals 14 residues. CDR1 SGDLS and CDR2 YYNGEE come from the germline V gene. CDR3 nucleotide sequence: TGTGCCAGCAGCGTAGTAGCGGCGGGTAATGAGCAGTTCTTC. Its translation: CASSVVAAGNEQFF. Using reference TRBV9 and TRBJ2-1 for the parts outside the CDR3, the full variable domain is DSGVTQTPKHLITATGQRVTLRCSPRSGDLSVYWYQQSLDQGLQFLIQYYNGEERAKGNILERFSAQQFPDLHSELNLSSLELGDSALYFCASSVVAAGNEQFFGPGTRLTVL.

The V and J genes are TRBV6-5 and TRBJ1-5, with unresolved D. The CDR3 covers 15 residues. CDR1 is MNHEY, CDR2 SVGAGI, per germline. Trimming took off 6 bases at V and 0 bases at J, with 12 bases between the two ends. The CDR3 sequence: CASSLTLNSNQPQHF. Here the CDR3 DNA reads TGTGCCAGCAGCCTGACACTAAATAGCAATCAGCCCCAGCATTTT.

The rearrangement links TRBV2 to TRBJ1-1; possible D gene TRBD1, 5 bases. The CDR3 has 13 residues. Germline CDR1 reads SNHLY; CDR2 reads FYNNEI. V lost 9 bases to trimming and J lost 6 bases, with 17 bases between them. The CDR3 DNA is TGTGCCAGGGAAAGGGGTAATGGCGCTGAAGCTTTCTTT. Protein: CARERGNGAEAFF.

V usage is TRBV2 and J usage is TRBJ2-7, with D possibly being TRBD1 (6 bases). The CDR3 runs 12 residues. CDR1 and CDR2 (germline): SNHLY, FYNNEI. Trimming took 10 bases from V and 9 from J, leaving 19 bases between them. CDR3 nucleotide sequence: TGTGCCACCAAATTACAGGGCAACTCGCAGTACTTC. Amino acids: CATKLQGNSQYF.

The genes are TRBV27 and TRBJ1-4; D might be TRBD1 (5 bases). The CDR3 has 15 amino acids. V gave up 1 base and J gave up 5 bases, with 11 bases separating them. Germline V gives CDR1 MNHEY, CDR2 SMNVEV (reference sequence). CDR3 sequence reads: CASSLFRDDNEKLFF. The CDR3 nucleotides are TGTGCCAGCAGTTTATTCAGGGACGACAATGAAAAACTGTTTTTT.

V is TRBV16 and J is TRBJ2-7; TRBD1 matches 7 bases. Germline V CDR1 and CDR2: KGHSY, FQNENV. Germline trimming cut 6 bases from V and 7 bases from J; bases unmatched to any gene: 3. The CDR3 is 11 residues long. CDR3 nucleotide sequence: TGTGCCAGCAGACAGGGGTTAGAGCAGTACTTC. Translated: CASRQGLEQYF. The variable domain in full, completed from reference TRBV16 and TRBJ2-7, reads GEEVAQTPKHLVRGEGQKAKLYCAPIKGHSYVFWYQQVLKNEFKFLISFQNENVFDETGMPKERFSAKCLPNSPCSLEIQATKLEDSAVYFCASRQGLEQYFGPGTRLTVT.

The chain is built from TRBV28 and TRBJ2-7; weak D call: TRBD1 (6 bases). This CDR3 is built from 12 residues. Germline CDR1 is MDHEN and CDR2 is SYDVKM. The V end lost 8 bases, the J end lost 2 bases, and 10 bases lay between the germline ends. CDR3 in amino acids: CASGQLAYEQYF. The CDR3 DNA reads TGTGCCAGCGGACAGCTAGCCTACGAGCAGTACTTC.

The V and J genes are TRBV6-1 and TRBJ2-1; D gene ambiguous. The length of the CDR3 is 16 residues. Trimming pared 0 bases from V and 5 bases from J, leaving 14 bases between. The germline CDR1 and CDR2 sequences are MNHNS and SASEGT. The CDR3 protein is CASSEAYGRGDNEQFF. The CDR3, as DNA: TGTGCCAGCAGTGAAGCCTACGGCCGAGGCGACAATGAGCAGTTCTTC.

V and J are TRBV5-1 and TRBJ1-2, with D possibly matching TRBD1 (5 bases). V shed 1 base and J shed 1 base, with 20 bases lying between them. Germline V gene sequence: CDR1 SGHRS, CDR2 YFSETQ. The CDR3 is 18 amino acids. CDR3 sequence: CASSLTGTGTNYNYGYTF. The CDR3 nucleotides are TGCGCCAGCAGCTTGACCGGGACCGGGACGAACTATAACTATGGCTACACCTTC.

The chain links TRBV27 to TRBJ1-5; the match to TRBD1 covers 7 bases. The CDR3 is made up of 16 amino acids. Germline V lookup: CDR1 MNHEY, CDR2 SMNVEV (reference sequence). V shed 5 bases and J 0 bases; nucleotides not matched to a gene: 7. The DNA of the CDR3 is TGTGCCAGCAGTCGTCTTGGACAGGTTAGCAATCAGCCCCAGCATTTT. Translated, it gives CASSRLGQVSNQPQHF.

The chain couples TRBV6-5 to TRBJ1-1, with D perhaps matching TRBD1 (6 bases). The CDR3 runs to 14 residues. V was cut by 6 bases and J by 5 bases, with 16 bases left in between. Germline V lookup: CDR1 MNHEY, CDR2 SVGAGI. CDR3 protein: CASSLAGGLTEAFF. CDR3 DNA: TGTGCCAGCAGCCTGGCTGGGGGGCTAACTGAAGCTTTCTTT.